One and the same sample provided the 16 T cell receptor beta chains below, sequenced in a study of blood T cell repertoires in COVID-19. Here immunoSEQ multiplex PCR was the method, and the copy in TCRdb shows in-frame clones only, minus some. The sample lists 300,000 or so clones, 80% to 90% occurring once. The sequenced material came from PBMCs or T cells enriched from blood (not recorded which). The receptors originated from a woman aged 35 to 49 with acute COVID-19.

The V gene is TRBV10-2, the J gene TRBJ2-3; TRBD1 matches at 9 bases. The V segment lost 6 bases and the J segment 3 bases; nucleotides outside the gene matches: 7. Germline V CDR1 and CDR2: WSHSY, SAAADI. This CDR3 contains 15 residues. The CDR3 reads CASRRGTGRTDTQYF. The CDR3 DNA sequence: TGCGCCAGCAGACGAGGGACAGGGCGAACAGATACGCAGTATTTT.

The chain carries TRBV28 and TRBJ1-2, with 7 bases fitting TRBD1. The trim removed 6 bases at V and 3 bases at J, leaving 10 bases unmatched. Germline CDR1 MDHEN, CDR2 SYDVKM. The CDR3 has 15 amino acids. CDR3 region: CASRKQGQWDYGYTF. The CDR3 nucleotides read TGTGCCAGCAGGAAACAGGGACAGTGGGACTATGGCTACACCTTC.

The chain couples TRBV15 to TRBJ1-3; 9 nucleotides match TRBD1. The CDR3 spans 18 residues. The V gene's germline CDR1 is LNHNV and CDR2 YYDKDF (reference sequence). Germline trimming cut 0 bases from V and 3 bases from J; bases unmatched to any gene: 9. The CDR3 reads CATSRDYPTTGGGNTIYF. The CDR3 DNA sequence: TGTGCCACCAGCAGAGATTACCCGACGACAGGGGGTGGAAACACCATATATTTT.

The rearrangement joins TRBV7-9 to TRBJ2-6, with 10 bases matching TRBD1. V was pared by 5 bases and J by 4 bases, with 8 bases of the junction left unmatched. This CDR3 is 17 amino acids long. Germline values: CDR1 SEHNR, CDR2 FQNEAQ (reference sequence). In nucleotides, the CDR3 is TGTGCCAGCAGCCGTCGACAGGGGGCCTCAGGGGCCAACGTCCTGACTTTC. Its translation: CASSRRQGASGANVLTF.

The rearrangement joins TRBV7-3 to TRBJ2-3, with TRBD2 identical over 14 bases. The CDR3 is 16 residues long. Germline-derived CDR1 and CDR2 are SGHTA and FQGTGA. V shed 5 bases and J 6 bases; nucleotides not matched to a gene: 7. This chain's CDR3 is CASSQTSGGVVDTQYF. As DNA, the CDR3 is TGTGCCAGCAGCCAGACTAGCGGGGGGGTCGTGGATACGCAGTATTTT.

The V gene is TRBV10-3, the J gene TRBJ2-1; D gene uncertain. The germline CDR1 and CDR2 sequences are ENHRY and SYGVKD. CDR3 size: 13 residues. The V end lost 7 bases, the J end lost 0 bases, and 7 bases lay between the germline ends. CDR3: CAINSNSYNEQFF. CDR3 sequence (DNA): TGTGCCATCAATTCTAACTCCTACAATGAGCAGTTCTTC.

CDR3 protein: CASSPLGQRDYNSPLHF. For the CDR3, the DNA is TGTGCCAGCTCACCACTCGGTCAGAGGGATTATAATTCACCCCTCCACTTT. This chain links TRBV18 with TRBJ1-6, with D hard to call. This CDR3 comprises 17 residues. The V gene lost 1 base and the J gene lost 4 bases, with 14 bases spanning the gap. Per germline, CDR1 KGHSH and CDR2 LQKENI.

V usage is TRBV18 and J usage is TRBJ1-1; D unresolved. Germline V gene sequence: CDR1 KGHSH, CDR2 LQKENI. Trimming took 3 bases from V and 0 from J, leaving 20 bases between them. The CDR3 extends over 18 amino acids. CDR3 sequence: CASSPGSSVGRLNTEAFF. The CDR3, as DNA: TGTGCCAGCTCACCGGGTAGCTCCGTAGGCAGATTGAACACTGAAGCTTTCTTT.

This clone was found a few times. The chain uses TRBV4-3 and TRBJ2-1; 11 bases fit TRBD1. The germline gives CDR1 LGHNA, CDR2 YSLEER. Trimming at V came to 0 bases and at J to 7 bases, leaving 5 bases not matched to a gene. The CDR3 consists of 16 residues. The CDR3 bases are TGCGCCAGCAGCCAAGATGAGGACAGGGGGCGGAATGAGCAGTTCTTC. Residues: CASSQDEDRGRNEQFF.

The chain employs TRBV5-4 and TRBJ1-5, with 8 bases fitting TRBD1. In germline, CDR1 is SGHNT, CDR2 YYREEE (reference sequence). V was pared by 0 bases and J by 5 bases, with 4 bases of the junction left unmatched. The CDR3 covers 15 residues. The chain's CDR3 is CASSLGTGSDQPQHF. The CDR3 nucleotides are TGTGCCAGCAGCTTGGGGACAGGGAGCGATCAGCCCCAGCATTTT.

Only a few counts were recorded for this clone. This may come from a read error, since a much larger clone is one base off. V is TRBV5-4 and J is TRBJ1-2; TRBD1 matches 7 bases. The CDR3 consists of 13 residues. Per germline, CDR1 SGHNT and CDR2 YYREEE (reference sequence). The V gene end was trimmed by 4 bases and the J gene end by 2 bases; junction bases not matched to a gene: 2. The CDR3 region is CASSPDRNYGYTF. In nucleotides, the CDR3 is TGTGCCAGCAGCCCGGACAGGAACTATGGCTACACCTTC.

The chain links TRBV6-5 to TRBJ2-5, with D tentatively TRBD1 (6 bases). The CDR3 covers 14 residues. Between the trimmed V and J ends, which lost 7 bases and 5 bases, there was a span of 17 bases. From germline, CDR1 is MNHEY and CDR2 SVGAGI. In nucleotides, the CDR3 is TGTGCCAGCATATCTGGGGGCGCCGGGGAGACCCAGTACTTC. Translation: CASISGGAGETQYF.

This clone was detected a few times. The rearrangement uses TRBV9 and TRBJ1-1; D gene ambiguous. Germline CDR1 reads SGDLS; CDR2 reads YYNGEE. CDR3 size: 14 residues. V lost 0 bases to trimming and J lost 5 bases, with 11 bases between them. The CDR3: CASSVDSGGTEAFF. The CDR3 DNA sequence: TGTGCCAGCAGCGTAGATTCGGGAGGGACTGAAGCTTTCTTT. The full variable domain, completed using reference TRBV9 and TRBJ1-1, is DSGVTQTPKHLITATGQRVTLRCSPRSGDLSVYWYQQSLDQGLQFLIQYYNGEERAKGNILERFSAQQFPDLHSELNLSSLELGDSALYFCASSVDSGGTEAFFGQGTRLTVV.

The chain uses TRBV7-8 and TRBJ2-1; 7 bases align to TRBD1. The germline V gene encodes CDR1 SGHVS and CDR2 FQNEAQ. This CDR3 is 13 amino acids long. With 3 bases clipped from V and 5 bases from J, the junction kept 1 base outside the gene matches. CDR3 region: CASSLGQNNEQFF. In DNA form, the CDR3 reads TGTGCCAGCAGCTTGGGACAGAACAATGAGCAGTTCTTC.

The chain is built from TRBV19 and TRBJ1-2, with D unresolved. Germline V gives CDR1 LNHDA, CDR2 SQIVND (reference sequence). The CDR3 length is 16 residues. The V end lost 1 base, the J end lost 4 bases, and 16 bases lay between the germline ends. The CDR3 bases are TGTGCCAGTAGTATAGCTTCGGCGGTCAGAATCTATGGCTACACCTTC. This codes for CASSIASAVRIYGYTF. The full variable domain, rest sourced from reference TRBV19 and TRBJ1-2, is DGGITQSPKYLFRKEGQNVTLSCEQNLNHDAMYWYRQDPGQGLRLIYYSQIVNDFQKGDIAEGYSVSREKKESFPLTVTSAQKNPTAFYLCASSIASAVRIYGYTFGSGTRLTVV.

V usage is TRBV7-3 and J usage is TRBJ2-5; D not resolved. Germline V gene sequence: CDR1 SGHTA, CDR2 FQGTGA. The CDR3 is made up of 13 amino acids. The V end lost 5 bases, the J end lost 2 bases, and 9 bases lay between the germline ends. CDR3 coding DNA: TGTGCCAGCAGCCCGTCAGTGCAAGAGACCCAGTACTTC. Protein: CASSPSVQETQYF.